These 25 T cell receptor beta chains came from one sample sequenced in a study of OX40 agonist ivuxolimab in advanced cancers. Clones were read by immunoSEQ multiplex PCR, and TCRdb kept only the in-frame ones, dropping some. The table records approximately 94,000 clones, around 91% of them present only once. The sample consisted of CD4+ or CD8+ T cells sorted from blood, taken in a trial of the OX40 agonist ivuxolimab. These receptors came from an adult with an advanced solid tumor such as melanoma, head and neck, liver or kidney cancer.

The chain is built from TRBV2 and TRBJ1-1; D remains ambiguous. The germline V gene encodes CDR1 SNHLY and CDR2 FYNNEI. This CDR3 comprises 14 residues. The V end was cut by 8 bases, the J end by 6 bases, with 19 bases between. CDR3 DNA sequence: TGTGCCAGCTCCCCTTTAACAGACCCCCCTGAAGCTTTCTTT. It specifies CASSPLTDPPEAFF.

This clone is a singleton in its sample. This chain connects TRBV7-2 to TRBJ2-2, with 8 bases that match TRBD1. CDR1 and CDR2 (germline): SGHTA, FQGNSA. This CDR3 is built from 16 residues. J lost 4 bases, V lost 6 bases, and 10 bases had no gene match. CDR3 bases: TGTGCCAGCAGTAGCGGACAGGGCGGTAGCACCGGGGAGCTGTTTTTT. It encodes CASSSGQGGSTGELFF. Combining the CDR3 with reference TRBV7-2 and TRBJ2-2 gives the whole variable domain GAGVSQSPSNKVTEKGKDVELRCDPISGHTALYWYRQSLGQGLEFLIYFQGNSAPDKSGLPSDRFSAERTGGSVSTLTIQRTQQEDSAVYLCASSSGQGGSTGELFFGEGSRLTVL.

V and J are TRBV5-6 and TRBJ2-7; 8 bases are a match to TRBD1. Trimming took 2 bases from V and 3 from J; bases not matched to a gene: 4. Per the germline V gene, CDR1 is SGHDT and CDR2 is YYEEEE. This CDR3 contains 14 residues. Here the CDR3 DNA reads TGTGCCAGCAGCTTAGGACAGGGAAGCTACGAGCAGTACTTC. Translation gives CASSLGQGSYEQYF.

The chain carries TRBV10-3 and TRBJ1-2; D is perhaps TRBD1 (6 bases). Trimming shortened V by 2 bases and J by 3 bases, and 7 bases separated the two germline ends. In germline, CDR1 is ENHRY, CDR2 SYGVKD. This CDR3 has 13 amino acids. This CDR3 reads CAISEAGDYGYTF. The DNA for the CDR3 is TGTGCCATCAGTGAGGCAGGGGACTATGGCTACACCTTC.

The chain uses TRBV28 and TRBJ2-7; the D is unclear. This CDR3 has 15 amino acids. Trimming removed 5 bases from V and 1 base from J, with 15 bases in between. CDR1 and CDR2 (germline): MDHEN, SYDVKM. Here the CDR3 DNA reads TGTGCCAGCAGTCCCCGTTTAGGGATGTCCTACGAGCAGTACTTC. This translates into CASSPRLGMSYEQYF. The whole variable domain, remainder taken from reference TRBV28 and TRBJ2-7, is DVKVTQSSRYLVKRTGEKVFLECVQDMDHENMFWYRQDPGLGLRLIYFSYDVKMKEKGDIPEGYSVSREKKERFSLILESASTNQTSMYLCASSPRLGMSYEQYFGPGTRLTVT.

This clone occurred once. V is TRBV6-5 and J is TRBJ2-5; D not resolved. This CDR3 comprises 13 residues. V lost 5 bases, J lost 1 base, and 8 bases lay in between. Germline V gene lookup returns CDR1 MNHEY and CDR2 SVGAGI. CDR3 in amino acids: CASSPDFQETQYF. CDR3 DNA: TGTGCCAGCAGTCCCGATTTCCAAGAGACCCAGTACTTC.

The V gene is TRBV2, the J gene TRBJ1-4; D perhaps matches TRBD1 (5 bases). There are 16 residues in the CDR3. With 6 bases removed from V and 5 bases from J, the gap between germline ends came to 19 bases. Germline V lookup: CDR1 SNHLY, CDR2 FYNNEI. The CDR3 sequence is CASSPEVGGLNEKLFF. The CDR3, as DNA: TGTGCCAGCAGCCCCGAAGTGGGGGGACTAAATGAAAAACTGTTTTTT.

In this sample, this clone turned up once. The chain has TRBV5-1 and TRBJ2-1; 10 bases agree with TRBD2. The CDR3 covers 15 residues. Trimming cost V 0 bases and J 4 bases; bases outside gene matches: 1. Germline lookup yields CDR1 SGHRS and CDR2 YFSETQ. In nucleotides, the CDR3 is TGCGCCAGCAGCTTGGGGACTAGCGGATACAATGAGCAGTTCTTC. Protein product: CASSLGTSGYNEQFF.

The chain links TRBV19 to TRBJ2-1, with a tentative D call TRBD2 (7 bases). The length of the CDR3 is 14 residues. Germline CDR1 and CDR2: LNHDA and SQIVND (reference sequence). Deletions cut 7 bases from V and 5 bases from J, with 15 bases between. CDR3 loop: CASKVTGRDNEQFF. The CDR3 nucleotides are TGTGCCAGTAAGGTCACAGGGAGGGACAATGAGCAGTTCTTC.

CDR3 protein: CASSVGLAHIETQYF. The CDR3 coding sequence is TGTGCCAGCAGCGTGGGACTAGCGCACATAGAGACCCAGTACTTC. The chain is built from TRBV5-5 and TRBJ2-5; 10 bases agree with TRBD2. The CDR3 extends over 15 amino acids. Germline V gives CDR1 SGHKS, CDR2 YYEKEE (reference sequence). Losses at the gene ends were 4 bases for V and 4 bases for J; bases not matched to a gene: 7.

This chain links TRBV10-3 with TRBJ2-1; possibly TRBD2 for D (6 bases). The CDR3 is 15 residues long. Per germline, CDR1 ENHRY and CDR2 SYGVKD. The V end was cut by 4 bases, the J end by 5 bases, with 15 bases between. Here the CDR3 reads CAISVVAGTNNEQFF. In nucleotides, the CDR3 is TGTGCCATCAGTGTCGTTGCGGGGACCAACAATGAGCAGTTCTTC.

The chain has TRBV2 and TRBJ1-5, with D possibly matching TRBD1 (5 bases). CDR3 size: 14 residues. Germline values: CDR1 SNHLY, CDR2 FYNNEI. Trimming pared 4 bases from V and 3 bases from J, leaving 10 bases between. As DNA, the CDR3 is TGTGCCAGCAGTGTGGGGGGTTCCAATCAGCCCCAGCATTTT. The encoded protein is CASSVGGSNQPQHF. Supplemented by reference TRBV2 and TRBJ1-5, the full variable domain reads EPEVTQTPSHQVTQMGQEVILRCVPISNHLYFYWYRQILGQKVEFLVSFYNNEISEKSEIFDDQFSVERPDGSNFTLKIRSTKLEDSAMYFCASSVGGSNQPQHFGDGTRLSIL.

The chain uses TRBV5-5 and TRBJ2-5; TRBD1 or TRBD2 may be the D gene (6 bases each). The last part of the DNA fits TRBJ2-7 better; the J call may be wrong. The CDR3 is made up of 17 amino acids. Germline lookup yields CDR1 SGHKS and CDR2 YYEKEE (reference sequence). The CDR3 bases are TGTGCCAGCAGCTTGGCAACGGGGGCAGGGTTAGCCTACGAGCAGTACTTC. Residues: CASSLATGAGLAYEQYF.

The gene calls are TRBV30 and TRBJ1-5, with D uncertain. Germline V gene data show CDR1 as GTSNPN and CDR2 as SVGIG (reference sequence). CDR3 length: 14 amino acids. V gave up 0 bases and J gave up 6 bases, with 12 bases separating them. The CDR3 reads CAWSVGQPTQPQHF. CDR3 sequence (DNA): TGTGCCTGGAGTGTCGGTCAGCCGACTCAGCCCCAGCATTTT.

The genes are TRBV18 and TRBJ2-7; 15 bases agree with TRBD2. The V gene's germline CDR1 is KGHSH and CDR2 LQKENI. This CDR3 is built from 16 residues. V trimming: 3 bases; J trimming: 3 bases; junction bases outside the gene matches: 3. This chain's CDR3 is CASSPPGLAGGYEQYF. CDR3 bases: TGTGCCAGCTCACCCCCGGGACTAGCGGGAGGCTACGAGCAGTACTTC.

The chain is built from TRBV9 and TRBJ1-1, with 11 bases identical to TRBD1. This CDR3 spans 14 amino acids. The germline V gene encodes CDR1 SGDLS and CDR2 YYNGEE. After removal of 3 bases from V and 4 bases from J, the junction contained 2 bases not matched to a gene. DNA of the CDR3: TGTGCCAGCAGCGCAGGGACAGGGGGCACTGAAGCTTTCTTT. Translating gives CASSAGTGGTEAFF.

By sample share, this clone is medium-sized. The V and J genes are TRBV5-1 and TRBJ1-2; D is possibly TRBD1 (6 bases). Germline V gives CDR1 SGHRS, CDR2 YFSETQ. V dropped 0 bases and J dropped 2 bases, with 8 bases sitting between them. The length of the CDR3 is 14 residues. CDR3 amino acids: CASSLGQANYGYTF. The CDR3 nucleotides are TGCGCCAGCAGCTTGGGACAGGCCAACTATGGCTACACCTTC. Supplemented by reference TRBV5-1 and TRBJ1-2, the full variable domain reads KAGVTQTPRYLIKTRGQQVTLSCSPISGHRSVSWYQQTPGQGLQFLFEYFSETQRNKGNFPGRFSGRQFSNSRSEMNVSTLELGDSALYLCASSLGQANYGYTFGSGTRLTVV.

This chain uses TRBV18 with TRBJ2-7, with 7 nucleotides matching TRBD1. CDR3 length: 14 residues. Germline values: CDR1 KGHSH, CDR2 LQKENI. V was pared by 4 bases and J by 5 bases, with 8 bases of the junction left unmatched. DNA of the CDR3: TGTGCCAGCTCACTCGACAGGGAAGTAAACGAGCAGTACTTC. Residues: CASSLDREVNEQYF.

V gene TRBV27 combines with J gene TRBJ2-3; possibly TRBD2 for D (6 bases). Per the germline V gene, CDR1 is MNHEY and CDR2 is SMNVEV (reference sequence). The CDR3 has 15 amino acids. Trimming cost V 6 bases and J 4 bases, with 17 bases left between them. CDR3 residues: CASSPGLPPPDTQYF. CDR3 bases: TGTGCCAGCAGCCCGGGACTCCCCCCGCCAGATACGCAGTATTTT.

The CDR3 region is CASSLRGLDYTGELFF. The DNA for the CDR3 is TGTGCCAGCAGCCTTAGGGGTCTAGACTACACCGGGGAGCTGTTTTTT. V usage is TRBV9 and J usage is TRBJ2-2, with D possibly matching TRBD1 (5 bases). Germline CDR1 is SGDLS and CDR2 is YYNGEE. Trimming took off 4 bases at V and 3 bases at J, with 16 bases between the two ends. This CDR3 spans 16 amino acids.

Concerning this clone: One junction end disagrees with the germline gene, perhaps due to a read error. The chain couples TRBV5-4 to TRBJ1-5; D unclear. CDR1 is SGHNT, CDR2 YYREEE, per germline (reference sequence). CDR3 length: 13 residues. The CDR3 nucleotides are TGCGCCAGCAGCCAAGTAGCGGATCAGCCCCAGCATTTT. Amino acid sequence: CASSQVADQPQHF.

Written as DNA, the CDR3 is TGCGCCAGCAGCCAAGATGGACCCGAGGGTGAAAAACTGTTTTTT. Translating gives CASSQDGPEGEKLFF. The chain uses TRBV4-1 and TRBJ1-4, with D hard to call. Germline CDR1 and CDR2: MGHRA and YSYEKL. The CDR3 is made up of 15 amino acids. V shed 0 bases and J shed 7 bases, with 12 bases lying between them.

This chain links TRBV7-2 with TRBJ2-2; TRBD1 or TRBD2 may be the D gene (5 bases each). Trimming took off 3 bases at V and 6 bases at J, with 14 bases between the two ends. From germline, CDR1 is SGHTA and CDR2 FQGNSA. The CDR3 is 15 amino acids. CDR3 DNA: TGTGCCAGCAGCTTCTCGGGGCGCGTAGCCGGGGAGCTGTTTTTT. Its translation: CASSFSGRVAGELFF. Together with reference TRBV7-2 and TRBJ2-2, the CDR3 gives the full variable domain: GAGVSQSPSNKVTEKGKDVELRCDPISGHTALYWYRQSLGQGLEFLIYFQGNSAPDKSGLPSDRFSAERTGGSVSTLTIQRTQQEDSAVYLCASSFSGRVAGELFFGEGSRLTVL.

This chain links TRBV4-2 with TRBJ2-7; no firm D call. Germline V gene data show CDR1 as LGHNA and CDR2 as YNFKEQ. CDR3 length: 13 amino acids. V was pared by 2 bases and J by 2 bases, with 7 bases between. CDR3 in amino acids: CASSQPGPYEQYF. The CDR3 coding sequence is TGTGCCAGCAGCCAACCCGGCCCCTACGAGCAGTACTTC.

The chain carries TRBV14 and TRBJ1-2; 7 positions match TRBD1. CDR3 size: 14 residues. The germline V gene encodes CDR1 SGHDN and CDR2 FVKESK. With V trimmed by 4 bases and J by 6 bases, 8 bases remained unmatched. The CDR3 spells CASSRQGMIDGYTF. Written as DNA, the CDR3 is TGTGCCAGCAGCCGACAGGGTATGATTGATGGCTACACCTTC.